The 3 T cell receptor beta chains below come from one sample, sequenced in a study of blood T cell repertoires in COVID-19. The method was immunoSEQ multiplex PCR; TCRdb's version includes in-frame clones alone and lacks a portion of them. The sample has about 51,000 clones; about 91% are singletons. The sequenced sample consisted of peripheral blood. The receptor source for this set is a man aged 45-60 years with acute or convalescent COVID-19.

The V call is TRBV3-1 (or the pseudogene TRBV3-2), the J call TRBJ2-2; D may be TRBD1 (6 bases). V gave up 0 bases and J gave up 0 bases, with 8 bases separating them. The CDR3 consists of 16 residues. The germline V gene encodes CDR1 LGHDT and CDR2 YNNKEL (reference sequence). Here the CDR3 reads CASSQETGSNTGELFF. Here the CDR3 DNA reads TGTGCCAGCAGCCAAGAGACAGGCTCGAACACCGGGGAGCTGTTTTTT.

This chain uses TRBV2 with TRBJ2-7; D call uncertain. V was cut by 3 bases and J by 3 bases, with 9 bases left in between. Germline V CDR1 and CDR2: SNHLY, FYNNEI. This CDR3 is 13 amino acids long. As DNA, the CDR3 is TGTGCCAGCAGTGACATTGAGAGCTACGAGCAGTACTTC. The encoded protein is CASSDIESYEQYF.

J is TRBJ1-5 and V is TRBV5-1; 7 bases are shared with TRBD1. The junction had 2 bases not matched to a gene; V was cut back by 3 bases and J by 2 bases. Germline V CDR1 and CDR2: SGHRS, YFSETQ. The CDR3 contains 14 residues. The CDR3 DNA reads TGCGCCAGCAGCTCGGGGACAGGCAATCAGCCCCAGCATTTT. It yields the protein CASSSGTGNQPQHF.